The 10 T cell receptor beta chains given below trace back to one sample, sequenced in a study of naive and memory T cell subsets. Four PCR rounds used nested alpha and beta constant region primers plus the SP2 primer. TCRdb reprocessed the 5' RACE reads via MiXCR and lists one record per CDR3 protein. There are roughly 60,000 distinct CDR3 sequences in the sample; roughly 7% occur only once, and more than 9.5% lies in the top ten. The library had UMIs added by 3' ligation of an oligonucleotide to TCR cDNA. Receptor source: a male donor in good health.

This clonotype was counted once. One base away lies a much larger clone, so this may be a sequencing read error. The chain has TRBV4-1 and TRBJ2-1; 7 bases agree with TRBD2. The trim removed 1 base at V and 0 bases at J, leaving 9 bases unmatched. Germline V gene sequence: CDR1 MGHRA, CDR2 YSYEKL. The CDR3 extends over 18 amino acids. The CDR3 protein is CASSQVPSGRYSYNEQFF. DNA of the CDR3: TGCGCCAGCAGCCAAGTTCCTAGCGGTCGATACTCCTACAATGAGCAGTTCTTC.

The CDR3 region is CASSQAPLRLQETQYF. The CDR3 coding sequence is TGTGCCAGCAGCCAAGCTCCACTCCGGCTCCAAGAGACCCAGTACTTC. J is TRBJ2-5 and V is TRBV3-1; the D is unclear. The CDR3 contains 16 residues. The ends were cut back, 1 base at V and 1 base at J, with 13 bases in the middle. Germline V gene data show CDR1 as LGHDT and CDR2 as YNNKEL (reference sequence).

The rearrangement joins TRBV7-9 to TRBJ1-1; D is unresolved. This CDR3 is 14 amino acids long. CDR1 SEHNR and CDR2 FQNEAQ come from the germline V gene (reference sequence). Trimming stripped 4 bases from V and 6 bases from J, with 15 bases between. The DNA of the CDR3 is TGTGCCAGCAGCTCCCAGATGAGGGTCTCTGAAGCTTTCTTT. As protein: CASSSQMRVSEAFF. The whole variable domain, remainder taken from reference TRBV7-9 and TRBJ1-1, is DTGVSQNPRHKITKRGQNVTFRCDPISEHNRLYWYRQTLGQGPEFLTYFQNEAQLEKSRLLSDRFSAERPKGSFSTLEIQRTEQGDSAMYLCASSSQMRVSEAFFGQGTRLTVV.

The genes are TRBV10-3 and TRBJ2-2; D unclear. This CDR3 is built from 13 residues. Germline lookup yields CDR1 ENHRY and CDR2 SYGVKD. V lost 6 bases, J lost 5 bases, and 10 bases lay in between. CDR3 protein: CAIRQVATGELFF. CDR3 nucleotide sequence: TGTGCCATCAGGCAGGTGGCAACCGGGGAGCTGTTTTTT.

This clonotype was counted a few times. CDR3 coding DNA: TGTGCCAGCAGTGAAGGTCCCTCCGGAGCCAAAAACATTCAGTACTTC. This sequence encodes CASSEGPSGAKNIQYF. The genes are TRBV2 and TRBJ2-4; D call uncertain. Germline CDR1 and CDR2: SNHLY and FYNNEI. The V and J ends lost 1 base and 0 bases respectively, with 10 bases between them. CDR3 length equals 16 residues.

This sequence joins TRBV7-8 and TRBJ2-7, with D perhaps TRBD2 (6 bases). The V end lost 5 bases, the J end lost 2 bases, and 10 bases lay between the germline ends. Germline V CDR1 and CDR2: SGHVS, FQNEAQ. The CDR3 loop spans 13 amino acids. The CDR3, as DNA: TGTGCCAGCAGCAGGAGGGGAGCCTACGAGCAGTACTTC. It encodes CASSRRGAYEQYF.

This clonotype has only a few counts. The chain combines TRBV6-5 with TRBJ2-7; 7 nucleotides match TRBD1. The ends lost 4 bases at V and 3 bases at J; junction bases unmatched: 6. CDR3 length: 14 amino acids. The germline V gene has CDR1 MNHEY and CDR2 SVGAGI. CDR3 coding DNA: TGTGCCAGCAGTTCGTCCGGGACAGACTACGAGCAGTACTTC. This sequence encodes CASSSSGTDYEQYF.

CDR3 sequence (DNA): TGTGCCAGCTCACGTTCCGGGACCAGCTATAATGAAAAACTGTTTTTT. Its translation is CASSRSGTSYNEKLFF. The chain is built from TRBV18 and TRBJ1-4; tentative D call: TRBD1 (5 bases). Germline V CDR1 and CDR2: KGHSH, LQKENI. The CDR3 contains 16 residues. Trimming shortened V by 4 bases and J by 4 bases, and 16 bases separated the two germline ends.

The rearrangement uses TRBV20-1 and TRBJ1-2; 7 bases are a match to TRBD1. The CDR3 sequence is 14 residues long. V dropped 5 bases and J dropped 3; count of bases not matched to a gene: 9. Germline CDR1 is DFQATT and CDR2 is SNEGSKA (reference sequence). The CDR3 region is CSAGRQGEDYGYTF. The CDR3 DNA sequence: TGCAGTGCTGGACGACAGGGCGAAGACTATGGCTACACCTTC.

The chain carries TRBV19 and TRBJ1-2, with D uncertain. This CDR3 region has 16 residues. Trimming pared 4 bases from V and 5 bases from J, leaving 20 bases between. The germline V gene encodes CDR1 LNHDA and CDR2 SQIVND (reference sequence). In DNA, the CDR3 is TGTGCCAGTAGTACCTCCTCGGTCCAAGGCGGTTATGGCTACACCTTC. Translation: CASSTSSVQGGYGYTF.